The subject of this entry is one TCR beta chain. Its antigen is still unknown. This table comes from immunoSEQ multiplex PCR, and its TCRdb copy is limited to in-frame clones, with some not included. Of 60,000 to 70,000 clones in the sample, 70% to 90% were seen once. CDR3 length equals 18 residues. This record belongs to a study of OX40 agonist ivuxolimab in advanced cancers. Study overall: Patients received intravenous ivuxolimab every 2 weeks at 0.01 to 10 mg/kg.

Points from the study as a whole: Dose levels from 0.1 to 3.0 mg/kg saw CD4+ and CD8+ blood T cells expand clonally by week 6.

The sequencing here drew on CD4+ or CD8+ T cells sorted from blood, taken in a trial of the OX40 agonist ivuxolimab. The chain combines TRBV21-1 with TRBJ1-4. TRBV21-1 is marked as a pseudogene. This clonotype originated in an adult with an advanced solid tumor such as melanoma, head and neck, liver or kidney cancer. The CDR3: CASSKGCIRTGCDEKLFF. As DNA, the CDR3 is TGTGCCAGCAGCAAAGGTTGTATCAGGACTGGGTGTGATGAAAAACTGTTTTTT.